Each of the 21 T cell receptor beta chains below was sequenced from the same sample in a study of T cell clonality in common variable immunodeficiency. Findings of the study overall: In common variable immunodeficiency, TCR beta chains reportedly carried fewer deletions and N-nucleotide insertions.

The antigens these receptors bind are not known. The data were produced by immunoSEQ multiplex PCR, yet TCRdb's version contains in-frame clones alone and is incomplete. The specimen has some 11,000 clones, none found just once. The material sequenced was peripheral blood mononuclear cells. These receptors were obtained from a human donor with common variable immunodeficiency.

In its sample, this clone is medium-sized. One end of the junction fails to match germline, which may point to a read error. The read ends 3 residues early relative to the CDR3; the germline J gene fills the gap. The V and J genes are TRBV20-1 and TRBJ1-1; 9 bases align to TRBD1. The CDR3 covers 18 residues. Germline V gene lookup returns CDR1 DFQATT and CDR2 SNEGSKA (reference sequence). CDR3 bases read: TGCAGTGCTAGTGCGATAGTAAGGGACAGGGCCTTGAATACTGAA. Encoded protein: CSASAIVRDRALNTE. The complete CDR3 protein is CSASAIVRDRALNTEAFF.

With respect to this clone: Read coverage stops 3 residues before the CDR3 terminus; the germline J gene supplies the remainder. The chain employs TRBV7-6 and TRBJ2-1; TRBD2 agrees at 7 bases. Looked up from germline, CDR1 is SGHVS and CDR2 is FNYEAQ. J was trimmed by 4 bases and V by 5 bases; bases with no gene match: 8. The length of the CDR3 is 15 residues. CDR3 region: CASSPPSGGYNEQFF. CDR3 bases read: TGTGCCAGCAGCCCCCCTAGCGGAGGTTACAATGAG.

This clone is classed as medium-sized. The CDR3 end falls 3 residues outside the read, so it is completed with the germline J gene. V is TRBV19 and J is TRBJ2-3, with TRBD1 as a possible D gene (5 bases). The CDR3 extends over 14 amino acids. Trimming cost V 8 bases and J 5 bases, with 17 bases left between them. Germline CDR1 reads LNHDA; CDR2 reads SQIVND (reference sequence). CDR3 bases read: TGTGCCAGTGAGAAAAGGGGTACTGGAGATACG. Protein sequence: CASEKRGTGDT. The whole CDR3 protein is CASEKRGTGDTQYF.

This clone was observed a handful of times. The part of the CDR3 DNA that was read is TGTGCCAGCAGTGGCAGGGGGTTATTGGAAAAA. This codes for CASSGRGLLEK. The whole CDR3 reads CASSGRGLLEKLFF. This chain connects TRBV6-1 to TRBJ1-4; 7 bases map to TRBD1. The sequenced fragment ends 3 residues before the CDR3 boundary, so the rest is inferred from the germline J gene. V shed 4 bases and J 8 bases; nucleotides not matched to a gene: 7. Germline values: CDR1 MNHNS, CDR2 SASEGT. This CDR3 spans 14 amino acids.

In the case of this clone: The sequence runs out 3 residues before the end of the CDR3; the remainder is reconstructed from the germline J gene. The genes are TRBV7-2 and TRBJ1-2; 8 nucleotides match TRBD1. The junction had 11 bases not matched to a gene; V was cut back by 5 bases and J by 6 bases. CDR1 SGHTA and CDR2 FQGNSA come from the germline V gene. The CDR3 contains 15 residues. The CDR3 reads CASSPGDRRWDGYTF. Incomplete CDR3 DNA: TGTGCCAGCAGCCCCGGGGACAGGCGGTGGGATGGC.

In its sample, this clone was seen a few times. The observed sequence ends 3 residues before the CDR3 terminus, with the missing tail filled in from the germline J gene. This chain joins TRBV6-1 and TRBJ1-5; D possibly corresponds to TRBD1 (6 bases). With 3 bases removed from V and 3 bases from J, the gap between germline ends came to 12 bases. Germline V lookup: CDR1 MNHNS, CDR2 SASEGT. There are 15 residues in the CDR3. CDR3 bases read: TGTGCCAGCAGTGAGGAGGACAGATTCAATCAGCCC. Translation: CASSEEDRFNQP. The full-length CDR3 reads as CASSEEDRFNQPQHF.

This clone has a count of ten or more. Read sequence stops 3 residues before the CDR3 end, and the germline J gene provides the missing end. The rearrangement joins TRBV18 to TRBJ1-6; D call uncertain. The ends were cut back, 0 bases at V and 6 bases at J, with 9 bases in the middle. In germline, CDR1 is KGHSH, CDR2 LQKENI. This CDR3 has 15 amino acids. This chain's CDR3 is CASSPPRAANSPLHF. CDR3 DNA (partial): TGTGCCAGCTCACCACCAAGAGCTGCTAATTCACCC. Using reference TRBV18 and TRBJ1-6 for the parts outside the CDR3, the full variable domain is NAGVMQNPRHLVRRRGQEARLRCSPMKGHSHVYWYRQLPEEGLKFMVYLQKENIIDESGMPKERFSAEFPKEGPSILRIQQVVRGDSAAYFCASSPPRAANSPLHFGNGTRLTVT.

This clone appeared many times. The CDR3 bases that were read are TGTGCCACCACAGGTGGAATGGCACAACCCAATGAG. This sequence encodes CATTGGMAQPNE. The CDR3 reads in full as CATTGGMAQPNEQFF. V and J are TRBV2 and TRBJ2-1; tentatively, D is TRBD1 (5 bases). Coverage ceases 3 residues before the CDR3 finishes, and the germline J gene fills in the end. CDR1 and CDR2 (germline): SNHLY, FYNNEI. The V gene lost 10 bases and the J gene lost 6 bases, with 22 bases spanning the gap. This CDR3 has 15 residues. Combining the CDR3 with reference TRBV2 and TRBJ2-1 gives the whole variable domain EPEVTQTPSHQVTQMGQEVILRCVPISNHLYFYWYRQILGQKVEFLVSFYNNEISEKSEIFDDQFSVERPDGSNFTLKIRSTKLEDSAMYFCATTGGMAQPNEQFFGPGTRLTVL.

As concerns this clone: Read data end 3 residues before the CDR3 end; the end is taken from the germline J gene. This sequence joins TRBV19 and TRBJ2-6; D unclear. Per germline, CDR1 LNHDA and CDR2 SQIVND (reference sequence). Trimming removed 6 bases from V and 4 bases from J, with 19 bases in between. This CDR3 is built from 17 residues. The DNA read from the CDR3 is TGTGCCAGTAGCCTTACATTACCCCCTGCCGGGGCCAACGTC. This codes for CASSLTLPPAGANV. The complete CDR3 protein is CASSLTLPPAGANVLTF.

This clone was counted only a few times. The sequence runs out 3 residues before the end of the CDR3; the remainder is reconstructed from the germline J gene. This rearrangement joins TRBV30 to TRBJ2-5; 8 bases line up with TRBD2. Per the germline V gene, CDR1 is GTSNPN and CDR2 is SVGIG (reference sequence). After removal of 8 bases from V and 6 bases from J, the junction contained 8 bases not matched to a gene. CDR3 length: 12 amino acids. This CDR3 reads CAGAGAGKTQYF. The DNA read from the CDR3 is TGTGCCGGAGCGGGGGCAGGGAAGACC. Filled out from reference TRBV30 and TRBJ2-5, the complete variable domain reads SQTIHQWPATLVQPVGSPLSLECTVEGTSNPNLYWYRQAAGRGLQLLFYSVGIGQISSEVPQNLSASRPQDRQFILSSKKLLLSDSGFYLCAGAGAGKTQYFGPGTRLLVL.

This clone was counted a few times. The read halts 3 residues ahead of the CDR3 end, with the missing end drawn from the germline J gene. The V and J genes are TRBV18 and TRBJ1-1; D call uncertain. Trimming pared 1 base from V and 5 bases from J, leaving 8 bases between. CDR1 is KGHSH, CDR2 LQKENI, per germline. The CDR3 consists of 13 residues. The DNA read from the CDR3 is TGTGCCAGCTCACCACAGGGTAGAACTGAA. This gives the protein CASSPQGRTE. The complete CDR3 sequence is CASSPQGRTEAFF.

Concerning this clone itself: The germline gene is not matched at one end of the junction; a read error may be the cause. The read falls 3 residues short of the CDR3 end, and the missing part is taken from the germline J gene. V usage is TRBV18 and J usage is TRBJ2-5; weak D call: TRBD1 (5 bases). Germline V gives CDR1 KGHSH, CDR2 LQKENI. This CDR3 has 12 amino acids. CDR3 amino acids: CASSRQMETQYF. Partial CDR3 DNA: TGTGCCAGTTCACGACAGATGGAGACC.

This clone is deemed medium-sized. The read terminates 3 residues before the CDR3 end, so the remaining end is supplied by the germline J gene. The chain is built from TRBV20-1 and TRBJ2-7; D may be TRBD1 (6 bases). Trimming shortened V by 6 bases and J by 4 bases, and 10 bases separated the two germline ends. CDR1 and CDR2 from the germline V gene are DFQATT and SNEGSKA (reference sequence). The CDR3 spans 11 residues. The CDR3 reads CSATGLYEQYF. The sequenced part of the CDR3 DNA is TGCAGTGCAACAGGGTTATACGAG.

On this clone itself: With the read ending 3 residues before the CDR3 end, the germline J gene is used to fill in that end. The chain has TRBV6-1 and TRBJ2-3, with TRBD1 identical over 7 bases. Trimming at V came to 2 bases and at J to 4 bases, leaving 18 bases not matched to a gene. Germline V gene lookup returns CDR1 MNHNS and CDR2 SASEGT. The CDR3 is 19 residues long. The CDR3 here is CASSEIPQGVLLDPDTQYF. The sequenced CDR3 bases are TGTGCCAGCAGTGAAATTCCCCAGGGGGTCCTCCTGGATCCAGATACG.

About this clone itself: The read falls 3 residues short of the CDR3 end, and the missing part is taken from the germline J gene. The chain couples TRBV6-2 or TRBV6-3 to TRBJ1-1, with 8 bases identical to TRBD1. The CDR3 runs to 14 residues. CDR1 and CDR2 (germline): MNHEY, SVGEGT. Here the CDR3 reads CASSHLINRGEAFF. CDR3 DNA (partial): TGTGCCAGCAGTCACCTGATTAACAGGGGGGAA.

This clone was seen more than once but under ten times. The observed sequence ends 3 residues before the CDR3 terminus, with the missing tail filled in from the germline J gene. V usage is TRBV19 and J usage is TRBJ2-3, with 14 bases that match TRBD2. From germline, CDR1 is LNHDA and CDR2 SQIVND (reference sequence). This CDR3 has 15 residues. With V trimmed by 10 bases and J by 3 bases, 6 bases remained unmatched. CDR3 DNA, as far as it was read: TGTGCCACCGGGACTAGCGGGGGTGGGACAGATACG. Its protein is CATGTSGGGTDT. The entire CDR3 reads CATGTSGGGTDTQYF.

Concerning this clone: The CDR3 end falls 3 residues outside the read, so it is completed with the germline J gene. The V call is TRBV2, the J call TRBJ1-3; TRBD1 might be the D (6 bases). CDR3 length equals 13 residues. Germline V gives CDR1 SNHLY, CDR2 FYNNEI. V lost 6 bases, J lost 4 bases, and 10 bases lay in between. The CDR3 bases that were read are TGTGCCAGCAGCGCGGACAGAGGAAACACC. This translates into CASSADRGNT. The full CDR3 protein is CASSADRGNTIYF.

The sample holds a few counts of this clone. The read comes to an end 3 residues before the CDR3 does, leaving the germline J gene to fill in the end. The chain couples TRBV6-1 to TRBJ1-1; no reliable D call. The CDR3 has 10 amino acids. Germline assignment: CDR1 MNHNS and CDR2 SASEGT. The CDR3 DNA, read in part, is TGTGCCAGCAGTGATTATAAA. This translates into CASSDYK. Given in full, the CDR3 is CASSDYKAFF.

For this clone: Sequencing ends 3 residues short of the CDR3 end; the germline J gene provides the rest. V is TRBV7-9 and J is TRBJ1-2; D possibly corresponds to TRBD1 (6 bases). The CDR3 runs 12 residues. Germline CDR1 reads SEHNR; CDR2 reads FQNEAQ (reference sequence). Trimming took 1 base from V and 7 from J, leaving 7 bases between them. This chain's CDR3 is CASSLEGVGYTF. Partial CDR3 DNA: TGTGCCAGCAGCTTAGAGGGGGTTGGC. The variable domain in full, with the rest retrieved from reference TRBV7-9 and TRBJ1-2, is DTGVSQNPRHKITKRGQNVTFRCDPISEHNRLYWYRQTLGQGPEFLTYFQNEAQLEKSRLLSDRFSAERPKGSFSTLEIQRTEQGDSAMYLCASSLEGVGYTFGSGTRLTVV.

This clone was seen a handful of times. The sequence runs out 3 residues before the end of the CDR3; the remainder is reconstructed from the germline J gene. The chain combines TRBV18 with TRBJ2-7; tentatively, D is TRBD2 (6 bases). V was clipped by 3 bases and J by 6 bases, with 27 bases between them. The germline V gene encodes CDR1 KGHSH and CDR2 LQKENI. CDR3 length: 18 amino acids. The DNA read from the CDR3 is TGTGCCAGCTCACCGACGGCGGGGTGGGGATCTTTTAGGTCCGAG. It translates to CASSPTAGWGSFRSE. The entire CDR3 is CASSPTAGWGSFRSEQYF.

In the case of this clone: The read stops 3 residues short of the end of the CDR3; the missing end is completed from the germline J gene. The V gene is TRBV11-3, the J gene TRBJ2-1, with D perhaps TRBD1 (6 bases). This CDR3 region has 15 residues. In germline, CDR1 is SGHNT, CDR2 YENEEA. V lost 1 base, J lost 2 bases, and 9 bases lay in between. CDR3: CASSLGQDPYNEQFF. The CDR3 bases that were read are TGTGCCAGCAGCTTAGGACAGGATCCCTACAATGAG.